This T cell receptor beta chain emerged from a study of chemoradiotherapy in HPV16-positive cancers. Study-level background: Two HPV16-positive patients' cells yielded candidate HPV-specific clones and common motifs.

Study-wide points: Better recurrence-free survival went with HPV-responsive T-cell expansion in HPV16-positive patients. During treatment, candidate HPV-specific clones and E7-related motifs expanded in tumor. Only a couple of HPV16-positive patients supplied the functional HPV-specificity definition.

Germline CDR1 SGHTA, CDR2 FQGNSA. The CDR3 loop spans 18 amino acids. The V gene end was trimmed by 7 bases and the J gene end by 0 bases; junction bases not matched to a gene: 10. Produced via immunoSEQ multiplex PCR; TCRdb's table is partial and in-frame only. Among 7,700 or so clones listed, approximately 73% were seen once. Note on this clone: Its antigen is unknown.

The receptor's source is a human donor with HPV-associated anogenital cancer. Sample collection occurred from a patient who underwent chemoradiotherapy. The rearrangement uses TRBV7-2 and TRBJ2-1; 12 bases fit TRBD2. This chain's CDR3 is CASIKGLAGMSSYNEQFF. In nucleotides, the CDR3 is TGTGCCAGCATCAAAGGACTAGCGGGGATGAGCTCCTACAATGAGCAGTTCTTC.